This TCR beta chain was sequenced in a study of blood T cell repertoires in COVID-19. Turning to the study itself: The samples span acute and convalescent COVID-19 from the United States, Italy and Spain.

Germline lookup yields CDR1 LNHNV and CDR2 YYDKDF (reference sequence). V shed 5 bases, J shed 4 bases, and the junction held 7 bases outside the gene matches. This CDR3 comprises 15 residues. Source study methods: Reference gene primer amplification in the assay estimated nucleated cell counts. Repertoires were generated with immunoSEQ multiplex PCR, while TCRdb's copy carries only in-frame clones and drops some. Clone size and the V and J calls come from that table; the DNA yielded D and trimming. The table shows 120,000 or so clones, with roughly 80% occurring only once. This TCR came from a human donor in a cohort sampled during active COVID-19. The chain combines TRBV15 with TRBJ2-1; TRBD2 matches at 8 bases. The source material was peripheral blood. The DNA of the CDR3 is TGTGCCACCAGCGGGGCGGGGGGACTATACAATGAGCAGTTCTTC. Its translation: CATSGAGGLYNEQFF. Using reference TRBV15 and TRBJ2-1 for the parts outside the CDR3, the full variable domain is DAMVIQNPRYQVTQFGKPVTLSCSQTLNHNVMYWYQQKSSQAPKLLFHYYDKDFNNEADTPDNFQSRRPNTSFCFLDIRSPGLGDTAMYLCATSGAGGLYNEQFFGPGTRLTVL.